The following is a T cell receptor beta chain sequence with its context. This clonotype was detected ten times or more. Its antigen target is currently unknown. No per-base quality is available; no much larger clone lies one base away. Per the germline V gene, MGHRA is the CDR1 and YSYEKL is the CDR2. The CDR3 runs 12 residues from the cysteine to the phenylalanine. Only the CDR3 region is kept as DNA, spanning 36 bases read in frame from base 1. Trimming removed 2 bases from V and 6 bases from J, leaving 8 bases between the germline ends. The data belong to a study of human T cells and chemical hapten exposure (dated by TCRdb to the early 2020s). In the study overall: For sensitization, 2% DPC in acetone was applied to a 2 cm by 2 cm area of upper inner arm skin. Throughout the study period of about 25 weeks, patients also received therapeutic DPC doses to the scalp every week. Patch testing was done on the upper back using Finn chambers containing 0.01% DPC, and results were scored after 6 days according to International Contact Dermatitis Research Group standards. The mostly female patient cohort included alopecia areata with under or over 50% scalp involvement, alopecia totalis and alopecia universalis. The libraries were sequenced as a pool, and the TCR yield per sample differed mostly because of small variations in library volumes within the pool. In alopecia patients, the study followed how the peripheral blood TCR repertoire changed in vivo over primary and secondary sensitization to diphenylcyclopropenone (DPC), a hapten. Patient blood was sampled pre-sensitization (week 0) and at 2, 6 and about 24 weeks after DPC sensitization. Some 29 alopecia patients gave blood for TCR sequencing at one to four time points (pre-sensitization, 2, 6 and 24 weeks). Summary of the overall study and its limitations: Alopecia, a presumed autoimmune disease, was present in all patients, so the immune response of the patients might differ from that of healthy individuals. Repeated subsampling changed both the strength of the expansion versus patch-test correlation and the threshold at which the correlation became significant. DPC sensitization did not change the number of TCRs with a frequency above 1 in 1000, and there was no evidence of changes in global repertoire structure. Patch test score was positively correlated with the number of PT1 expanded TCRs, with significance at thresholds 8, 16 and 32 but not at 4. Expanded TCRs formed significantly more large CDR3 similarity clusters than pre-sensitization or healthy control sets, consistent with antigen-driven responses.

The library was generated by RACE. TCRdb lists the instrument as NextSeq 500. Library preparation attached unique molecular identifiers to individual cDNA molecules for quantitative, reproducible TCR counting. Each blood RNA sample was used to sequence both TCR alpha and TCR beta chains. On the authors' methods: Samples had a median of about 90,000 TCRs, with a range from about 23,224 to 750,000. V, J and CDR3 annotation of the TCR reads was performed with the Decombinator software suite. To make PS versus PT1 abundance plots, every sample was subsampled to the same number of TCRs (28,000). TCRs were defined as expanded if absent before sensitization and observed at least eight times at the 2-week time point. The raw public reads went through TCRdb reprocessing: fastp at Q25, MiXCR clone calling, in-frame beta chains kept. Rows matching on CDR3 protein sequence are summarized as one entry with the most common DNA and genes. None of the V and J calls come from the authors' own analysis; TCRdb made them. The sample table holds 200,000 to 300,000 distinct CDR3 sequences, of which over 8% were seen once. Under 2.5% of the sample lies in the top ten.

In the paper's terms, the time point label means: pre-sensitization, week 0. The meaning of the sample's treatment or condition label: therapeutic diphenylcyclopropenone sensitization with weekly scalp DPC. Blood at each patch-test visit was drawn before the patch test was applied. Patients were considered eligible if aged 18 to 70, diagnosed with alopecia and deemed suitable for DPC therapy, and patients were excluded if pregnant. Total RNA was extracted from unfractionated whole blood collected in Tempus Blood RNA tubes. This chain is built from TRBV4-1 and TRBJ2-7; no confident D gene assignment can be made. The material was whole blood, obtained in connection with sensitization to the hapten diphenylcyclopropenone (DPC). This TCR was recovered from a woman aged 40 to 50 with alopecia areata. Some clones in this sample may be carry-over from other donors' samples. This receptor carries the CDR3 CASSQTGREQYF. The DNA sequence is TGCGCCAGCAGCCAAACTGGACGCGAGCAGTACTTC.